Listed below are T cell receptor beta chains from one sample, sequenced in a study of shared clonotypes between healthy human individuals. Assay used: immunoSEQ multiplex PCR; TCRdb lists only in-frame clones, some missing. The sample consists of 1.5 million to 2.5 million clones, 85% to 95% of them appearing once. The sequenced material came from naive CD8+ T cells sorted from blood. All receptors come from a young man in good health. CDR3s include the opening cysteine and the closing phenylalanine or tryptophan. The D gene is left open where the match is weak. The listing skips clone size in some rows; elsewhere it reads once, few, many or a size class.

NA,TRBV25-1,NA,TRBJ1-4,CASRDWGGEKLFF,TGTGCCAGCAGGGACTGGGGGGGTGAAAAACTGTTTTTT
NA,TRBV25-1,NA,TRBJ1-2,CASSPRALDRTPGGYTF,TGTGCCAGCAGTCCAAGGGCCCTCGACAGGACTCCAGGTGGCTACACCTTC
TRBD1,TRBV9,once,TRBJ2-7,CASSVASGTVSYEQYF,TGTGCCAGCAGCGTAGCCTCCGGGACAGTCTCCTACGAGCAGTACTTC
NA,TRBV11-3,once,TRBJ2-3,CASSFSSSLPDTQYF,TGTGCCAGCAGCTTCTCTAGCTCTCTCCCAGATACGCAGTATTTT
NA,TRBV6-4,NA,TRBJ2-1,CASSAQPSGPSIYNEQFF,TGTGCCAGCAGTGCCCAACCGTCGGGGCCATCAATTTACAATGAGCAGTTCTTC
NA,TRBV30,NA,TRBJ1-1,CAGGPGTEAFF,TGTGCCGGGGGTCCGGGGACTGAAGCTTTCTTT
NA,TRBV19,once,TRBJ2-2,CASIRANTGELFF,TGTGCCAGTATCAGGGCTAACACCGGGGAGCTGTTTTTT
NA,TRBV15,NA,TRBJ2-6,CATSRDSIGLGLSGANVLTF,TGTGCCACCAGCAGAGATAGTATCGGCCTGGGCCTCTCTGGGGCCAACGTCCTGACTTTC
TRBD1,TRBV28,NA,TRBJ2-7,CASSESQGSAYEQYF,TGTGCCAGCAGTGAGTCACAGGGGTCAGCCTACGAGCAGTACTTC
NA,TRBV7-9,few,TRBJ1-2,CASSAIEEGLNYGYTF,TGTGCCAGCAGCGCGATAGAGGAGGGCTTAAACTATGGCTACACCTTC
TRBD2,TRBV9,NA,TRBJ2-2,CASSVGGSGSHGELFF,TGTGCCAGCAGCGTAGGGGGTAGCGGGAGCCACGGGGAGCTGTTTTTT
NA,TRBV18,NA,TRBJ1-1,CASSPAGGDTEAFF,TGTGCCAGCTCGCCCGCTGGGGGGGACACTGAAGCTTTCTTT
NA,TRBV27,NA,TRBJ2-7,CASSLTRAGTSTYEQYF,TGTGCCAGCAGTTTGACCCGAGCCGGGACTTCCACCTACGAGCAGTACTTC
NA,TRBV6-5,NA,TRBJ2-7,CASSFGAANLEQYF,TGTGCCAGCAGTTTCGGGGCTGCCAATTTGGAGCAGTACTTC
NA,TRBV28,once,TRBJ2-7,CASNREPGPGVYEQYF,TGTGCCAGCAACCGTGAGCCGGGCCCAGGGGTCTACGAGCAGTACTTC
NA,TRBV5-1,few,TRBJ2-3,CASSLGDTQYF,TGCGCCAGCAGCTTGGGTGATACGCAGTATTTT
TRBD1,TRBV4-1,NA,TRBJ2-7,CASSQVTGGYEQYF,TGCGCCAGCAGCCAAGTGACAGGGGGCTACGAGCAGTACTTC
NA,TRBV5-4,NA,TRBJ2-5,CASSLDSVETQYF,TGTGCCAGCAGCTTGGATAGCGTGGAGACCCAGTACTTC
NA,TRBV7-3,NA,TRBJ2-7,CASSVTGTATYEQYF,TGTGCCAGCAGCGTTACCGGGACGGCAACCTACGAGCAGTACTTC
NA,TRBV5-6,NA,TRBJ2-7,CASSLGGGLSPYEQYF,TGTGCCAGCAGCTTGGGAGGGGGACTATCACCCTACGAGCAGTACTTC
NA,TRBV11-1,NA,TRBJ2-5,CASSPVERVEKETQYF,TGTGCCAGCAGCCCTGTTGAGAGGGTAGAGAAAGAGACCCAGTACTTC
NA,TRBV9,NA,TRBJ2-7,CASSVGGGNSYEQYF,TGTGCCAGCAGCGTAGGAGGAGGGAACTCCTACGAGCAGTACTTC
TRBD1,TRBV27,NA,TRBJ1-2,CASSLSGGDFGYTF,TGTGCCAGCAGTTTATCAGGGGGCGACTTTGGCTACACCTTC
NA,TRBV16,NA,TRBJ2-5,CASSLHRAGETQYF,TGTGCCAGCAGCCTCCACAGGGCTGGAGAGACCCAGTACTTC
NA,TRBV6-4,NA,TRBJ1-2,CASSDYGYGYTF,TGTGCCAGCAGTGACTATGGGTATGGCTACACCTTC
TRBD2,TRBV19,NA,TRBJ2-1,CASMSIAGVRDEQFF,TGTGCCAGTATGTCGATAGCGGGAGTCAGGGATGAGCAGTTCTTC